One sample yielded the 27 T cell receptor beta chains listed below, sequenced in a study of control samples from healthy donors and cancer patients (dated by TCRdb to between 2020 and 2021). Library method: the immunoSEQ multiplex PCR assay. TCRdb provides this immuneACCESS table in a form limited to in-frame rearrangements. Some clones are lacking; in checked studies, under half of them reflect an unresolved V gene, and why the rest are absent is not known. This sample gives around 71,000 clones in total; about 89% of them show up just once. The ten biggest clones cover approximately 2.5% of the sample. What was sequenced was PBMCs. The origin of the receptors is a woman in her 50s with head and neck cancer.

CDR3 amino acids: CASSLIGDTQYF. The CDR3 DNA reads TGTGCCAGCAGTTTAATAGGGGATACGCAGTATTTT. The chain links TRBV27 to TRBJ2-3; D not certain. V was cut by 2 bases and J by 6 bases, with 6 bases left in between. CDR1 MNHEY and CDR2 SMNVEV come from the germline V gene (reference sequence). The CDR3 extends over 12 amino acids.

The chain combines TRBV27 with TRBJ1-2; D not certain. CDR1 MNHEY and CDR2 SMNVEV come from the germline V gene (reference sequence). The V end was cut by 11 bases, the J end by 8 bases, with 21 bases between. CDR3 length: 13 residues. In nucleotides, the CDR3 is TGTGCCCCCCCCCTTTGCCCCTCGGGGGGCTACACCTTC. Its translation is CAPPLCPSGGYTF.

This clone appeared a few times. V usage is TRBV6-1 and J usage is TRBJ1-1; 11 positions match TRBD1. The CDR3 runs 15 residues. J lost 5 bases, V lost 2 bases, and 4 bases had no gene match. Germline V gene data show CDR1 as MNHNS and CDR2 as SASEGT. CDR3 coding DNA: TGTGCCAGCAGTGAAACCGGGACAGGGGGAACTGAAGCTTTCTTT. It is translated as CASSETGTGGTEAFF.

This rearrangement joins TRBV2 to TRBJ1-1, with D unresolved. The V gene's germline CDR1 is SNHLY and CDR2 FYNNEI. This CDR3 region has 13 residues. Trimming left V 4 bases short and J 1 base short, with 7 bases between. The CDR3 region is CASSVSRNTEAFF. The CDR3 nucleotides are TGTGCCAGCAGTGTGTCGAGGAACACTGAAGCTTTCTTT.

The V gene is TRBV2, the J gene TRBJ2-3; D is undetermined. CDR1 SNHLY and CDR2 FYNNEI come from the germline V gene. This CDR3 has 11 residues. V was shortened by 6 bases and J by 6 bases, with 7 bases between the two germline ends. CDR3 protein: CASSFDDTQYF. For the CDR3, the DNA is TGTGCCAGCAGCTTCGATGATACGCAGTATTTT.

The chain carries TRBV7-9 and TRBJ1-6; 12 bases fit TRBD1. Germline assignment: CDR1 SEHNR and CDR2 FQNEAQ (reference sequence). The CDR3 consists of 15 residues. Germline trimming cut 3 bases from V and 6 bases from J; bases unmatched to any gene: 0. The CDR3 nucleotides are TGTGCCAGCAGCTTGGGACAGGGGGCTAATTCACCCCTCCACTTT. It translates to CASSLGQGANSPLHF.

The chain combines TRBV4-2 with TRBJ2-2; D ambiguous. CDR1 LGHNA and CDR2 YNFKEQ come from the germline V gene. The CDR3 is 18 residues long. V dropped 0 bases and J dropped 6 bases, with 20 bases sitting between them. CDR3 nucleotide sequence: TGTGCCAGCAGCCAAGATAACCAGACGCAAGCAGGACCCGGGGAGCTGTTTTTT. It codes for CASSQDNQTQAGPGELFF.

In this sample, this clone turned up once. The chain uses TRBV28 and TRBJ1-1, with D unresolved. V lost 7 bases to trimming and J lost 1 base, with 13 bases between them. Germline CDR1 reads MDHEN; CDR2 reads SYDVKM. The length of the CDR3 is 14 residues. The CDR3 coding sequence is TGTGCCAGCACCTGGGGAAGGCGGAACACTGAAGCTTTCTTT. Protein product: CASTWGRRNTEAFF.

This clone showed up just once. The J gene is TRBJ2-3, the V gene TRBV10-3; 8 bases are shared with TRBD2. Germline trimming cut 2 bases from V and 4 bases from J; bases unmatched to any gene: 5. Germline lookup yields CDR1 ENHRY and CDR2 SYGVKD. The CDR3 contains 15 residues. CDR3 sequence: CAISEPGGAADTQYF. The CDR3 DNA follows: TGTGCCATCAGTGAGCCCGGGGGGGCCGCAGATACGCAGTATTTT.

This sequence joins TRBV10-3 and TRBJ2-1; 9 bases align to TRBD2. The CDR3 sequence is 14 residues long. The germline V gene encodes CDR1 ENHRY and CDR2 SYGVKD. V trimming: 5 bases; J trimming: 4 bases; junction bases outside the gene matches: 3. The CDR3 here is CAISPTSGYNEQFF. The CDR3 DNA reads as TGTGCCATCAGTCCTACTAGCGGGTACAATGAGCAGTTCTTC.

The rearrangement uses TRBV7-2 and TRBJ2-2; 7 nucleotides align to TRBD2. V lost 3 bases and J lost 0; bases outside the gene matches: 7. Germline V CDR1 and CDR2: SGHTA, FQGNSA. This CDR3 spans 17 amino acids. CDR3 nucleotide sequence: TGTGCCAGCAGCTTTCCTCCGGGGGGATCGAACACCGGGGAGCTGTTTTTT. This codes for CASSFPPGGSNTGELFF.

This chain connects TRBV12-5 to TRBJ1-3, with D uncertain. This CDR3 has 15 residues. V dropped 6 bases and J dropped 4 bases, with 16 bases sitting between them. CDR1 is LGHNT and CDR2 is FRNRAP in the germline V gene. The CDR3 is CASGHLRSWGNTIYF. The CDR3 DNA follows: TGTGCTAGTGGCCATCTTCGGTCCTGGGGAAACACCATATATTTT. Supplemented by reference TRBV12-5 and TRBJ1-3, the full variable domain reads DARVTQTPRHKVTEMGQEVTMRCQPILGHNTVFWYRQTMMQGLELLAYFRNRAPLDDSGMPKDRFSAEMPDATLATLKIQPSEPRDSAVYFCASGHLRSWGNTIYFGEGSWLTVV.

The rearrangement links TRBV5-1 to TRBJ2-2, with a possible D match to TRBD1 (5 bases). Germline assignment: CDR1 SGHRS and CDR2 YFSETQ. V lost 8 bases and J lost 4, with 15 bases in between. The CDR3 has 14 amino acids. This CDR3 is CASRGSAPTGELFF. In nucleotides, the CDR3 is TGCGCCAGTAGGGGAAGTGCCCCCACCGGGGAGCTGTTTTTT. Drawing the rest from reference TRBV5-1 and TRBJ2-2, the complete variable domain is KAGVTQTPRYLIKTRGQQVTLSCSPISGHRSVSWYQQTPGQGLQFLFEYFSETQRNKGNFPGRFSGRQFSNSRSEMNVSTLELGDSALYLCASRGSAPTGELFFGEGSRLTVL.

The chain employs TRBV9 and TRBJ1-6; D is unclear. Germline CDR1 is SGDLS and CDR2 is YYNGEE. V lost 4 bases and J lost 0, with 8 bases in between. The CDR3 has 15 amino acids. The CDR3 loop reads CASSSISSYNSPLHF. The DNA for the CDR3 is TGTGCCAGCAGCTCCATCTCCTCCTATAATTCACCCCTCCACTTT.

V and J are TRBV28 and TRBJ2-2, with D uncertain. The CDR3 is made up of 13 amino acids. Looked up from germline, CDR1 is MDHEN and CDR2 is SYDVKM. The CDR3 region is CAVADSNTGELFF. The CDR3 DNA reads as TGTGCTGTAGCCGATTCGAACACCGGGGAGCTGTTTTTT.

The V and J genes are TRBV7-2 and TRBJ1-1, with 7 bases that match TRBD1. Trimming at V came to 1 base and at J to 2 bases, leaving 4 bases not matched to a gene. The germline CDR1 and CDR2 sequences are SGHTA and FQGNSA. This CDR3 is 15 amino acids long. Here the CDR3 reads CASSLVQGGNTEAFF. The CDR3 DNA is TGTGCCAGCAGCTTAGTTCAGGGGGGTAACACTGAAGCTTTCTTT.

The rearrangement joins TRBV7-2 to TRBJ1-3; D not certain. V lost 1 base and J lost 0, with 7 bases in between. Germline V gives CDR1 SGHTA, CDR2 FQGNSA. The CDR3 spans 15 residues. The CDR3 protein is CASSLGAASGNTIYF. In nucleotides, the CDR3 is TGTGCCAGCAGCTTAGGGGCGGCCTCTGGAAACACCATATATTTT.

This clone is a singleton in its sample. This sequence joins TRBV24-1 and TRBJ1-3, with D hard to call. The germline CDR1 and CDR2 sequences are KGHDR and SFDVKD. The V end lost 6 bases, the J end lost 0 bases, and 2 bases lay between the germline ends. The length of the CDR3 is 12 residues. CDR3 in amino acids: CATSSSGNTIYF. For the CDR3, the DNA is TGTGCCACCAGTTCCTCTGGAAACACCATATATTTT.

V and J are TRBV4-2 and TRBJ2-5; the D gene is possibly TRBD1 (6 bases). The ends were cut back, 0 bases at V and 4 bases at J, with 9 bases in the middle. Germline-derived CDR1 and CDR2 are LGHNA and YNFKEQ. The CDR3 has 14 amino acids. The CDR3 nucleotides read TGTGCCAGCAGCCAAGATTCAGGGGTAGAGACCCAGTACTTC. It encodes CASSQDSGVETQYF.

V and J are TRBV6-5 and TRBJ2-2, with D perhaps matching TRBD1 (6 bases). CDR1 and CDR2 (germline): MNHEY, SVGAGI. The CDR3 contains 15 residues. V lost 6 bases, J lost 6 bases, and 17 bases lay in between. This chain's CDR3 is CASSALGHIPGELFF. The CDR3 DNA reads as TGTGCCAGCAGCGCACTGGGACATATCCCCGGGGAGCTGTTTTTT.

In regard to this clone: At the DNA level, this CDR3 is encoded by other sequences in the same sample as well. The chain links TRBV9 to TRBJ1-6; D unresolved. The germline V gene has CDR1 SGDLS and CDR2 YYNGEE. V was cut by 0 bases and J by 3 bases, with 22 bases left in between. The CDR3 runs to 20 residues. CDR3 loop: CASSVVRALASQNYNSPLHF. The CDR3 coding sequence is TGTGCCAGCAGCGTAGTACGTGCCCTGGCTTCCCAAAACTATAATTCACCCCTCCACTTT.

This clone was detected only once. The chain carries TRBV28 and TRBJ1-4; the match to TRBD1 covers 7 bases. V lost 3 bases to trimming and J lost 7 bases; unmatched junction nucleotides: 5. There are 14 residues in the CDR3. Germline V CDR1 and CDR2: MDHEN, SYDVKM. The CDR3 nucleotides are TGTGCCAGCAGTTTGGGCAGGGGGAGTGAAAAACTGTTTTTT. Protein product: CASSLGRGSEKLFF.

The rearrangement uses TRBV7-3 and TRBJ2-1; D remains unclear. Trimming took 1 base from V and 0 from J, leaving 7 bases between them. Germline CDR1 SGHTA, CDR2 FQGTGA. The CDR3 loop spans 15 amino acids. Written as DNA, the CDR3 is TGTGCCAGCAGCTTAAGGCGGAACTCCTACAATGAGCAGTTCTTC. Protein product: CASSLRRNSYNEQFF. Together with reference TRBV7-3 and TRBJ2-1, the CDR3 gives the full variable domain: GAGVSQTPSNKVTEKGKYVELRCDPISGHTALYWYRQSLGQGPEFLIYFQGTGAADDSGLPNDRFFAVRPEGSVSTLKIQRTERGDSAVYLCASSLRRNSYNEQFFGPGTRLTVL.

This chain joins TRBV28 and TRBJ2-1; TRBD1 is a possible D gene (7 bases). V dropped 3 bases and J dropped 4 bases, with 13 bases sitting between them. Germline CDR1 and CDR2: MDHEN and SYDVKM. The CDR3 is 15 amino acids. The CDR3 is CASSFSQGGYNEQFF. The CDR3 bases are TGTGCCAGCAGTTTCTCCCAGGGGGGATACAATGAGCAGTTCTTC.

V is TRBV11-2 and J is TRBJ2-5; D is uncertain. CDR3 size: 11 residues. Trimming removed 1 base from V and 5 bases from J, with 2 bases in between. CDR1 is SGHAT, CDR2 FQNNGV, per germline. The CDR3 region has the DNA TGTGCCAGCAGCTTAGTGGAGACCCAGTACTTC. Translated: CASSLVETQYF.

J is TRBJ1-4 and V is TRBV2; D unclear. CDR3 length: 16 residues. The V end was cut by 9 bases, the J end by 5 bases, with 22 bases between. Germline V gene sequence: CDR1 SNHLY, CDR2 FYNNEI. As DNA, the CDR3 is TGTGCCAGTAGAGCCGGGTCTTGGATCCGGAATGAAAAACTGTTTTTT. It translates to CASRAGSWIRNEKLFF.

The chain uses TRBV19 and TRBJ2-1; D perhaps matches TRBD1 (5 bases). The CDR3 totals 14 residues. From germline, CDR1 is LNHDA and CDR2 SQIVND (reference sequence). The V gene lost 10 bases and the J gene lost 10 bases, with 23 bases spanning the gap. CDR3 sequence: CATQAPGRVREQFF. The CDR3 coding sequence is TGTGCCACTCAAGCGCCTGGCAGGGTGAGAGAGCAGTTCTTC.